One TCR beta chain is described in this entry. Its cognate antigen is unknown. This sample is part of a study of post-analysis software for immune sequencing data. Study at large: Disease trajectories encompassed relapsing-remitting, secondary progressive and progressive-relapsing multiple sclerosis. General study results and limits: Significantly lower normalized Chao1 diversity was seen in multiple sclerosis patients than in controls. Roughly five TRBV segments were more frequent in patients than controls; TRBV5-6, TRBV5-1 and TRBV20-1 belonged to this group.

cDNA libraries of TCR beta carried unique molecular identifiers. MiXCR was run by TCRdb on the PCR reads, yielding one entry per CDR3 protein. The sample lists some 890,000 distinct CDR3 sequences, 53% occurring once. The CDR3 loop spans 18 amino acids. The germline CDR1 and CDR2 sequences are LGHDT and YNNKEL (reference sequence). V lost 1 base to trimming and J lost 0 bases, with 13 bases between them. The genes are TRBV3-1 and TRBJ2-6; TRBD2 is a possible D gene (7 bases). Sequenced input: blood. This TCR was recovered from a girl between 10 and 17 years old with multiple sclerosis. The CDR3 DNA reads TGTGCCAGCAGCCAAGTTACGGGGGGCACCTCTGGGGCCAACGTCCTGACTTTC. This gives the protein CASSQVTGGTSGANVLTF.